The rows below give T cell receptor beta chains drawn from one sample of a study of T cell responses to AZD1222 COVID-19 vaccine. Here immunoSEQ multiplex PCR was the method, and the copy in TCRdb shows in-frame clones only, minus some. Of 110,000 or so clones listed, roughly nine tenths are singletons. The source material was peripheral blood, sampled on day 0 of AZD1222 vaccination. The receptors stem from an adult in good health. CDR3s include the opening cysteine and the closing phenylalanine or tryptophan. The D gene is left open where the match is weak. The size field is filled for only some rows; it gives once, few, many or a size class.

j_call | v_call | clone_size | d_call | cdr3_nt | cdr3_aa
TRBJ2-3 | TRBV12-3/TRBV12-4 | once | NA | TGTGCCAGCATAGGGGGACGGACAGATACGCAGTATTTT | CASIGGRTDTQYF
TRBJ2-7 | TRBV6-6 | NA | NA | TGTGCCAGCAGTTACTTGCAGGAGCAGTACTTC | CASSYLQEQYF
TRBJ2-1 | TRBV19 | NA | TRBD2 | TGTGCCACAGGGACTAGCGGGAGTGAAAGCAATGAGCAGTTCTTC | CATGTSGSESNEQFF
TRBJ2-4 | TRBV30 | NA | NA | TGTGCCTGTCGCGGGTGGGCCAAAAACATTCAGTACTTC | CACRGWAKNIQYF
TRBJ1-3 | TRBV10-3 | NA | NA | TGTGCCATCAGTGGAGTAATTGGGAGGTACTCTGGAAACACCATATATTTT | CAISGVIGRYSGNTIYF
TRBJ1-1 | TRBV9 | NA | NA | TGTGCCAGCAGCGTAGATGGCAGAAACACTGAAGCTTTCTTT | CASSVDGRNTEAFF
TRBJ1-2 | TRBV3-1/TRBV3-2 | NA | NA | TGTGCCAGCAGCCCGTTCGCTTTGAATGGCTACACCTTC | CASSPFALNGYTF
TRBJ2-7 | TRBV7-9 | NA | TRBD2 | TGTGCCAGCAGCCCTCCCCTGACTAGCGGGGGCCTATACGAGCAGTACTTC | CASSPPLTSGGLYEQYF
TRBJ2-7 | TRBV28 | NA | TRBD2 | TGTGCCAGCATGGCGGGAGGGCCCTACGAGCAGTACTTC | CASMAGGPYEQYF
TRBJ2-1 | TRBV2 | NA | NA | TGTGCCAGCAGTGAGTACGGGTTTTATGAGCAGTTCTTC | CASSEYGFYEQFF
TRBJ1-1 | TRBV11-2 | NA | NA | TGTGCCAGCGGACGCAGCAGTGGAGGGAACACTGAAGCTTTCTTT | CASGRSSGGNTEAFF
TRBJ2-5 | TRBV7-2 | NA | NA | TGTGCCAGCAGCTTCCAGGGGACCGAAGAGACCCAGTACTTC | CASSFQGTEETQYF
TRBJ2-2 | TRBV5-6 | NA | NA | TGTGCCCGAGCGGTTACGAACACCGGGGAGCTGTTTTTT | CARAVTNTGELFF
TRBJ1-6 | TRBV14 | NA | NA | TGTGCCAGCAGCCAAGGGGCGTCCTCCTATAATTCACCCCTCCACTTT | CASSQGASSYNSPLHF
TRBJ1-6 | TRBV4-2 | few | NA | TGTGCCAGCAGCCAAGATCGGGGGGGTCTCAATTCACCCCTCCACTTT | CASSQDRGGLNSPLHF
TRBJ2-1 | TRBV19 | NA | NA | TGTGCCAGTAGTTATATTCCCGGGCCTAATGAGCAGTTCTTC | CASSYIPGPNEQFF
TRBJ2-7 | TRBV5-1 | NA | TRBD1 | TGCGCCAGCAGCCCTGGAGGACAGGGTATTTCCTACGAGCAGTACTTC | CASSPGGQGISYEQYF
TRBJ1-4 | TRBV18 | NA | NA | TGTGCCAGCTCACCACGGCAGGATGAAAAACTGTTTTTT | CASSPRQDEKLFF
TRBJ1-3 | TRBV7-2 | NA | NA | TGTGCCAGCAGCGTAGGGGGTACCTCTGGAAACACCATATATTTT | CASSVGGTSGNTIYF
TRBJ1-2 | TRBV19 | NA | TRBD1 | TGTGCCAGTACCTCGGGGGACAGGGTCTATGGCTACACCTTC | CASTSGDRVYGYTF